This entry lists 6 T cell receptor beta chains sequenced from one sample in a study of shared clonotypes between healthy human individuals. Generated by immunoSEQ multiplex PCR, the TCRdb table keeps only in-frame clones and is missing some. The data show roughly 760,000 clones, 74% seen once. Source material: memory CD4+ T cells sorted from blood. This sample's subset: CD45RA-negative fraction. The source of these receptors is a woman aged 25 to 39 in good health.

This clone has more than one count but fewer than ten. The J gene is TRBJ2-5, the V gene TRBV2, with D uncertain. CDR3 size: 11 residues. Per the germline V gene, CDR1 is SNHLY and CDR2 is FYNNEI. V lost 7 bases to trimming and J lost 3 bases, with 6 bases between them. CDR3 region: CASKLEETQYF. For the CDR3, the DNA is TGTGCCAGCAAGTTAGAAGAGACCCAGTACTTC.

The chain has TRBV10-1 and TRBJ2-2, with TRBD2 identical over 8 bases. CDR1 and CDR2 from the germline V gene are WNHNN and SYGVQD (reference sequence). The CDR3 totals 13 residues. Trimming removed 7 bases from V and 7 bases from J; junction bases left unmatched: 5. DNA for the CDR3: TGCGCCAGCATGGGGACTAGTTTCGGGGAGCTGTTTTTT. Its protein product is CASMGTSFGELFF.

The rearrangement joins TRBV6-1 to TRBJ2-3; no definite D call. The ends were cut back, 4 bases at V and 1 base at J, with 12 bases in the middle. This CDR3 is built from 15 residues. In germline, CDR1 is MNHNS, CDR2 SASEGT. The chain's CDR3 is CASSAGGGGTDTQYF. The CDR3 DNA reads as TGTGCCAGCAGTGCAGGTGGCGGAGGCACAGATACGCAGTATTTT.

This clone was counted once. The V gene is TRBV28, the J gene TRBJ2-2, with 8 bases matching TRBD1. The CDR3 covers 17 residues. V lost 3 bases, J lost 4 bases, and 10 bases stayed unmatched. The germline gives CDR1 MDHEN, CDR2 SYDVKM. The CDR3 DNA sequence: TGTGCCAGCAGTTTTTCAGGGGGCGCTGATGTCACCGGGGAGCTGTTTTTT. As protein: CASSFSGGADVTGELFF.

This rearrangement joins TRBV6-5 to TRBJ2-3, with D perhaps matching TRBD1 or TRBD2 (5 bases each). V gave up 6 bases and J gave up 1 base, with 14 bases separating them. Per the germline V gene, CDR1 is MNHEY and CDR2 is SVGAGI. The CDR3 is 15 amino acids. The CDR3 coding sequence is TGTGCCAGCAGAATGTCACTAGGGGGCACAGATACGCAGTATTTT. Protein sequence: CASRMSLGGTDTQYF.

Only one count was recorded for this clone. The rearrangement uses TRBV4-1 and TRBJ2-3; TRBD2 matches 11 bases. The V and J ends lost 3 bases and 2 bases, in that order; junction bases with no gene match: 10. The CDR3 is 18 residues long. CDR1 is MGHRA and CDR2 is YSYEKL in the germline V gene. The CDR3 DNA is TGCGCCAGCAGCCAGGAATTTACGACTAGCGGGAACACAGATACGCAGTATTTT. It is translated as CASSQEFTTSGNTDTQYF.